The 25 T cell receptor beta chains listed next were all sequenced from one sample in a study of OX40 agonist ivuxolimab in advanced cancers. TCRdb keeps only in-frame clones here, not all; method: immunoSEQ multiplex PCR. This table holds about 49,000 clones, roughly 85% found once. The specimen was CD4+ or CD8+ T cells sorted from blood, collected in a trial of the OX40 agonist ivuxolimab. Receptors originate from an adult with an advanced solid tumor such as melanoma, head and neck, liver or kidney cancer.

J is TRBJ1-1 and V is TRBV11-3; 7 bases align to TRBD1. V shed 1 base and J 5 bases; nucleotides not matched to a gene: 4. This CDR3 comprises 14 residues. CDR1 is SGHNT and CDR2 is YENEEA in the germline V gene. The CDR3 DNA is TGTGCCAGCAGCTTAGGAGGGGGCATAACTGAAGCTTTCTTT. Protein: CASSLGGGITEAFF.

The V gene is TRBV6-5, the J gene TRBJ2-7; tentative D call: TRBD1 (5 bases). This CDR3 has 14 residues. The germline V and J ends were trimmed by 6 bases and 4 bases, with 16 bases remaining between them. Germline CDR1 reads MNHEY; CDR2 reads SVGAGI. The CDR3 is CASSSDSGGYEQYF. The CDR3 coding sequence is TGTGCCAGCAGCTCAGACAGTGGCGGTTACGAGCAGTACTTC.

The rearrangement joins TRBV27 to TRBJ1-6; D gene unclear. The germline V gene has CDR1 MNHEY and CDR2 SMNVEV (reference sequence). V was pared by 7 bases and J by 0 bases, with 10 bases between. The CDR3 sequence is 15 residues long. In DNA, the CDR3 is TGTGCCAGCACGTTAGGGAGCTCCTATAATTCACCCCTCCACTTT. It encodes CASTLGSSYNSPLHF.

In this sample, this clone turned up a few times. This chain uses TRBV6-5 with TRBJ2-1; 8 nucleotides agree with TRBD2. Germline lookup yields CDR1 MNHEY and CDR2 SVGAGI. This CDR3 spans 13 amino acids. J lost 5 bases, V lost 7 bases, and 4 bases had no gene match. CDR3 region: CASMIAGHNEQFF. DNA for the CDR3: TGTGCCAGCATGATAGCGGGGCACAATGAGCAGTTCTTC.

The V and J genes are TRBV2 and TRBJ1-6, with 10 bases that match TRBD1. The CDR3 loop spans 14 amino acids. With 10 bases clipped from V and 9 bases from J, the junction kept 9 bases outside the gene matches. The germline V gene encodes CDR1 SNHLY and CDR2 FYNNEI. The CDR3 nucleotides are TGTGCCACCCCGGGACAGGGGATTAGTTCACCCCTCCACTTT. Translating gives CATPGQGISSPLHF. The full variable domain, with the rest looked up from reference TRBV2 and TRBJ1-6, is EPEVTQTPSHQVTQMGQEVILRCVPISNHLYFYWYRQILGQKVEFLVSFYNNEISEKSEIFDDQFSVERPDGSNFTLKIRSTKLEDSAMYFCATPGQGISSPLHFGNGTRLTVT.

The chain recombines TRBV28 with TRBJ1-5; 9 nucleotides agree with TRBD1. The CDR3 covers 15 residues. The germline CDR1 and CDR2 sequences are MDHEN and SYDVKM. V lost 4 bases to trimming and J lost 4 bases; unmatched junction nucleotides: 5. As DNA, the CDR3 is TGTGCCAGCAGTTCCGACAGGGGGGAGAATCAGCCCCAGCATTTT. Protein: CASSSDRGENQPQHF.

This clone is medium-sized by share. The V call is TRBV7-9, the J call TRBJ2-1; D gene ambiguous. The V end lost 5 bases, the J end lost 6 bases, and 8 bases lay between the germline ends. CDR1 is SEHNR and CDR2 is FQNEAQ in the germline V gene (reference sequence). This CDR3 region has 12 residues. CDR3 nucleotides: TGTGCCAGCAGCCCAGTTCTCAATGAGCAGTTCTTC. The encoded protein is CASSPVLNEQFF.

V is TRBV18 and J is TRBJ1-3, with D perhaps TRBD1 (6 bases). V was shortened by 0 bases and J by 2 bases, with 17 bases between the two germline ends. Germline assignment: CDR1 KGHSH and CDR2 LQKENI. The CDR3 length is 18 residues. The CDR3: CASSPPPDSEGPGNTIYF. CDR3 coding DNA: TGTGCCAGCTCACCACCCCCGGACAGTGAGGGCCCTGGAAACACCATATATTTT.

The V call is TRBV5-1, the J call TRBJ2-7; D might be TRBD1 (6 bases). The CDR3 contains 13 residues. The germline V gene has CDR1 SGHRS and CDR2 YFSETQ. Trimming cost V 3 bases and J 4 bases, with 11 bases left between them. CDR3 loop: CASSSGTPYEQYF. The CDR3 coding sequence is TGCGCCAGCAGCTCCGGGACACCGTACGAGCAGTACTTC.

The rearrangement links TRBV7-9 to TRBJ1-1; 7 bases are a match to TRBD1. CDR1 SEHNR and CDR2 FQNEAQ come from the germline V gene (reference sequence). The CDR3 runs 14 residues. J lost 5 bases, V lost 5 bases, and 8 bases had no gene match. CDR3 in amino acids: CASSVTGDGTEAFF. The CDR3 DNA reads as TGTGCCAGCAGCGTAACAGGGGATGGAACTGAAGCTTTCTTT.

V and J are TRBV15 and TRBJ2-6, with D possibly being TRBD1 (5 bases). The CDR3 extends over 16 amino acids. Germline assignment: CDR1 LNHNV and CDR2 YYDKDF (reference sequence). V lost 3 bases and J lost 0, with 9 bases in between. Written as DNA, the CDR3 is TGTGCCACCAGCAGCCGACAGTTCTCTGGGGCCAACGTCCTGACTTTC. Its protein product is CATSSRQFSGANVLTF.

The chain is built from TRBV19 and TRBJ2-1; maybe TRBD2 (5 bases). The CDR3 has 15 residues. The V and J ends lost 3 bases and 1 base respectively, with 10 bases between them. Looked up from germline, CDR1 is LNHDA and CDR2 is SQIVND (reference sequence). The CDR3 here is CASSIGGDSYNEQFF. CDR3 DNA sequence: TGTGCCAGTAGTATCGGAGGAGATTCCTACAATGAGCAGTTCTTC.

The count of this clone is one. The V gene is TRBV11-2, the J gene TRBJ2-5; unclear D gene. There are 14 residues in the CDR3. With 2 bases removed from V and 4 bases from J, the gap between germline ends came to 11 bases. From germline, CDR1 is SGHAT and CDR2 FQNNGV. CDR3 sequence: CASSLQEPIETQYF. The CDR3 DNA reads as TGTGCCAGCAGCTTACAGGAACCGATAGAGACCCAGTACTTC.

The gene calls are TRBV7-2 and TRBJ1-5; D unresolved. V lost 1 base, J lost 1 base, and 5 bases lay in between. The CDR3 sequence is 14 residues long. CDR1 is SGHTA and CDR2 is FQGNSA in the germline V gene. CDR3 DNA sequence: TGTGCCAGCAGCTTAGGACTAAGCAATCAGCCCCAGCATTTT. As protein: CASSLGLSNQPQHF. The full variable domain, with the rest looked up from reference TRBV7-2 and TRBJ1-5, is GAGVSQSPSNKVTEKGKDVELRCDPISGHTALYWYRQSLGQGLEFLIYFQGNSAPDKSGLPSDRFSAERTGGSVSTLTIQRTQQEDSAVYLCASSLGLSNQPQHFGDGTRLSIL.

The chain carries TRBV10-3 and TRBJ1-1; unclear D gene. Germline V gene lookup returns CDR1 ENHRY and CDR2 SYGVKD. The CDR3 has 13 residues. Trimming pared 3 bases from V and 3 bases from J, leaving 8 bases between. CDR3 DNA: TGTGCCATCAGTGACCCGGCTTACACTGAAGCTTTCTTT. Its translation is CAISDPAYTEAFF.

The chain recombines TRBV7-2 with TRBJ2-6; TRBD1 matches at 9 bases. The CDR3 runs to 18 residues. CDR1 is SGHTA and CDR2 is FQGNSA in the germline V gene. V dropped 3 bases and J dropped 0; count of bases not matched to a gene: 6. CDR3 sequence (DNA): TGTGCCAGCAGCTTCCGGACAGGGGCAAGCTCTGGGGCCAACGTCCTGACTTTC. It codes for CASSFRTGASSGANVLTF.

This clone has a single count. This rearrangement joins TRBV5-4 to TRBJ2-1, with a possible D match to TRBD1 (6 bases). The CDR3 runs 16 residues. Germline CDR1 reads SGHNT; CDR2 reads YYREEE (reference sequence). The V and J ends lost 2 bases and 3 bases respectively, with 15 bases between them. The CDR3 DNA reads as TGTGCCAGCAGCTTCGGACAGTCAGAAGTCTACAATGAGCAGTTCTTC. Translating it yields CASSFGQSEVYNEQFF. Complete variable domain (other parts from reference TRBV5-4 and TRBJ2-1): ETGVTQSPTHLIKTRGQQVTLRCSSQSGHNTVSWYQQALGQGPQFIFQYYREEENGRGNFPPRFSGLQFPNYSSELNVNALELDDSALYLCASSFGQSEVYNEQFFGPGTRLTVL.

V gene TRBV7-9 combines with J gene TRBJ1-6; D not certain. This CDR3 is 18 amino acids long. Between the trimmed V and J ends, which lost 5 bases and 0 bases, there was a span of 17 bases. CDR1 SEHNR and CDR2 FQNEAQ come from the germline V gene (reference sequence). CDR3 bases: TGTGCCAGCAGCAACTCCCTCAGTGAGAGCTCCTATAATTCACCCCTCCACTTT. This sequence encodes CASSNSLSESSYNSPLHF.

V and J are TRBV27 and TRBJ2-2; the D is unclear. The germline gives CDR1 MNHEY, CDR2 SMNVEV (reference sequence). The length of the CDR3 is 13 residues. V was pared by 3 bases and J by 4 bases, with 6 bases between. The CDR3 is CASSFIPTGELFF. CDR3 coding DNA: TGTGCCAGCAGTTTTATACCCACCGGGGAGCTGTTTTTT.

The chain has TRBV27 and TRBJ2-7; D unclear. CDR1 and CDR2 (germline): MNHEY, SMNVEV (reference sequence). The CDR3 consists of 13 residues. V shed 3 bases and J shed 6 bases, with 12 bases lying between them. The CDR3 spells CASSFQPSGEQYF. CDR3 coding DNA: TGTGCCAGCAGTTTTCAGCCCTCGGGCGAGCAGTACTTC.

The chain couples TRBV7-9 to TRBJ2-1; possible D gene TRBD1, 5 bases. Germline assignment: CDR1 SEHNR and CDR2 FQNEAQ (reference sequence). The CDR3 sequence is 15 residues long. The V gene lost 1 base and the J gene lost 6 bases, with 13 bases spanning the gap. The CDR3 loop is CASSLVGAVSNEQFF. The DNA of the CDR3 is TGTGCCAGCAGCTTAGTAGGGGCCGTTTCCAATGAGCAGTTCTTC.

The chain combines TRBV11-1 with TRBJ2-7; D might be TRBD1 or TRBD2, each matching 5 bases. V dropped 5 bases and J dropped 5 bases, with 13 bases sitting between them. The CDR3 runs 13 residues. CDR1 SGHAT and CDR2 FQDESV come from the germline V gene (reference sequence). In DNA form, the CDR3 reads TGTGCCAGCAGCAGGGGACCGTTCGACGAGCAGTACTTC. Residues: CASSRGPFDEQYF.

The chain carries TRBV6-6 and TRBJ2-7, with TRBD1 identical over 8 bases. CDR3 length: 12 residues. Germline values: CDR1 MNHNY, CDR2 SVGAGI (reference sequence). V lost 5 bases to trimming and J lost 6 bases; unmatched junction nucleotides: 3. In nucleotides, the CDR3 is TGTGCCAGCAGTCCACAGGGGGGCGAGCAGTACTTC. It encodes CASSPQGGEQYF.

This chain connects TRBV28 to TRBJ2-5; TRBD1 agrees at 12 bases. V lost 3 bases and J lost 4; bases outside the gene matches: 9. Germline-derived CDR1 and CDR2 are MDHEN and SYDVKM. The CDR3 has 17 amino acids. In DNA, the CDR3 is TGTGCCAGCAGTTTCTTCTCCGGGACAGGGGGCAGAGAGACCCAGTACTTC. It codes for CASSFFSGTGGRETQYF.

The chain carries TRBV13 and TRBJ2-1, with TRBD2 identical over 8 bases. The CDR3 runs 13 residues. Trimming at V came to 4 bases and at J to 12 bases, leaving 8 bases not matched to a gene. Germline V gene data show CDR1 as PRHDT and CDR2 as FYEKMQ (reference sequence). The CDR3 spells CASSSGLDHGQFF. The CDR3 nucleotides are TGTGCCAGCAGCTCGGGACTAGATCACGGGCAGTTCTTC.